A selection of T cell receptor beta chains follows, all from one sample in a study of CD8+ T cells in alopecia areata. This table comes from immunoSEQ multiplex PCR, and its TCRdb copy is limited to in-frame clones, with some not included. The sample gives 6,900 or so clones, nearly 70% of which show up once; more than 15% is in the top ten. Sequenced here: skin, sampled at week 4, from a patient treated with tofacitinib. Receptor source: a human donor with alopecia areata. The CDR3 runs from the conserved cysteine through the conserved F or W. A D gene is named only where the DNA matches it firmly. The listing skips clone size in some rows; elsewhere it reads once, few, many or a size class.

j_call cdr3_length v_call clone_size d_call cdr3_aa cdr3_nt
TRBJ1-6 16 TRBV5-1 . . CASSLMGRHFGSPLHF TGCGCCAGCAGCTTGATGGGACGGCATTTTGGATCACCCCTCCACTTT
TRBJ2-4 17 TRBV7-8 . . CASSPRGGSRTKNIQYF TGTGCCAGCAGCCCCAGGGGGGGAAGTCGGACCAAAAACATTCAGTACTTC
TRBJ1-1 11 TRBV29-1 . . CSVFRVTEAFF TGCAGCGTCTTTAGGGTTACTGAAGCTTTCTTT
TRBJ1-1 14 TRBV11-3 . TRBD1 CASSRGQGSRWAFF TGTGCCAGCAGCCGCGGACAGGGTTCCAGGTGGGCTTTCTTT
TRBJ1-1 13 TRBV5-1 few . CASSLDEGTEAFF TGCGCCAGCAGCTTGGATGAAGGGACTGAAGCTTTCTTT
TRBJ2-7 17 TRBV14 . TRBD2 CASSQRNRPPGGNEQYF TGTGCCAGCAGCCAACGTAACAGGCCACCGGGAGGGAACGAGCAGTACTTC
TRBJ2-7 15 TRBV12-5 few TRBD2 CASGGGAGDGYEQYF TGTGCTAGTGGTGGGGGAGCGGGAGATGGGTACGAGCAGTACTTC
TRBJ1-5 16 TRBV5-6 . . CASSLGFWGSKQPQHF TGTGCCAGCAGCTTGGGGTTCTGGGGATCCAAGCAGCCCCAGCATTTT
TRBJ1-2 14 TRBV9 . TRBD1 CASSAGDSRYGYTF TGTGCCAGCAGCGCGGGGGACAGTCGGTATGGCTACACCTTC
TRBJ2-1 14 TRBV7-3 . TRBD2 CASSLAGGNNEQFF TGTGCCAGCAGCCTAGCGGGGGGGAACAATGAGCAGTTCTTC
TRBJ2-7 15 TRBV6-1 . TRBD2 CASSEEAGGAYEQYF TGTGCCAGCAGTGAAGAAGCGGGGGGAGCCTACGAGCAGTACTTC
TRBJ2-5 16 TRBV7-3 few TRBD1 CASSRGGTGHQETQYF TGTGCCAGCAGCCGGGGTGGGACAGGGCACCAAGAGACCCAGTACTTC
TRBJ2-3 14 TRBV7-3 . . CASSSSRDSNTQYF TGTGCCAGCAGCTCCTCCCGGGACTCGAATACGCAGTATTTT
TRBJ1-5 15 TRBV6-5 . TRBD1 CASSYSQGAGQPQHF TGTGCCAGCAGTTACTCACAGGGGGCCGGACAGCCCCAGCATTTT
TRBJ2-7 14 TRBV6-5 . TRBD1 CASSKTGNPYEQYF TGTGCCAGCAGTAAGACAGGGAATCCCTACGAGCAGTACTTC
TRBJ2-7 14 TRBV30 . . CAWTGTLSSYEQYF TGTGCCTGGACAGGGACTTTGAGCTCCTACGAGCAGTACTTC
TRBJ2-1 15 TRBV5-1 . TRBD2 CASSLSSGRYNEQFF TGCGCCAGCAGCTTGTCTAGCGGGAGGTACAATGAGCAGTTCTTC
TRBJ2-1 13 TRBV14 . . CASSLLRGSEQFF TGTGCCAGCAGCCTACTACGGGGGTCTGAGCAGTTCTTC
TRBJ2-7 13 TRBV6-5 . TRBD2 CASSDRDYLRQYF TGTGCCAGCAGTGACCGGGACTATCTACGGCAGTACTTC
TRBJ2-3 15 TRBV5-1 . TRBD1 CASSQGQGIQDTQYF TGCGCCAGCAGCCAGGGACAGGGGATCCAAGATACGCAGTATTTT
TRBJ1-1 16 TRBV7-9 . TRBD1 CASSFTLGTANTEAFF TGTGCCAGCAGCTTTACCCTCGGGACAGCGAACACTGAAGCTTTCTTT
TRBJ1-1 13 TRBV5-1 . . CASSFRTNTEAFF TGCGCCAGCAGCTTTCGGACGAACACTGAAGCTTTCTTT
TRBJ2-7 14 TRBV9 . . CASSVGQRSYEQYF TGTGCCAGCAGCGTAGGGCAGAGATCCTACGAGCAGTACTTC
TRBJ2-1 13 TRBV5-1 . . CASSLGPGNEQFF TGCGCCAGCAGCTTAGGACCAGGCAATGAGCAGTTCTTC
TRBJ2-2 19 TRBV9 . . CASSPPQLRTLANTGELFF TGTGCCAGCAGCCCCCCCCAGCTGAGGACCCTAGCGAACACCGGGGAGCTGTTTTTT
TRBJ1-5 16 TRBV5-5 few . CASSFTTGGGNQPQHF TGTGCCAGCAGCTTCACCACAGGCGGGGGCAATCAGCCCCAGCATTTT
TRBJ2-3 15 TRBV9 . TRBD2 CASSAGLAGGDTQYF TGTGCCAGCAGCGCGGGACTAGCGGGGGGAGATACGCAGTATTTT
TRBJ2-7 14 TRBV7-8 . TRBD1 CASSLGQGGYEQYF TGTGCCAGCAGCTTGGGACAGGGGGGCTACGAGCAGTACTTC
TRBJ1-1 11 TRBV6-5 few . CASIDRTEAFF TGTGCCAGCATTGACCGCACTGAAGCTTTCTTT
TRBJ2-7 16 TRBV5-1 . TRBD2 CASRPSGGSISYEQYF TGCGCCAGCCGCCCTAGCGGGGGGAGCATCTCCTACGAGCAGTACTTC
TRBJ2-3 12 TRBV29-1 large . CSVEPGTDTQYF TGCAGCGTTGAGCCCGGCACAGATACGCAGTATTTT
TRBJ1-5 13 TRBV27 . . CASSSGAHQPQHF TGTGCCAGCAGTTCAGGAGCACATCAGCCCCAGCATTTT
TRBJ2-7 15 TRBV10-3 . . CAIRGVRGTLGEQYF TGTGCCATCAGAGGGGTTAGGGGGACGCTTGGCGAGCAGTACTTC
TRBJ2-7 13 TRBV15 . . CATSSAIHYEQYF TGTGCCACCAGCAGCGCCATTCACTACGAGCAGTACTTC